This paragraph covers one T cell receptor (beta chain) sequence. The antigen is not known. The sample originates from a study of cytomegalovirus exposure and HLA in healthy donors. The wider study: Within the Caucasian-associated ancestry cluster were roughly 81% of the roughly 400 genotyped donors. Notes on the study in general: A later analysis reportedly found fewer N-insertions in an Asian-associated ancestry cluster than the roughly 670-donor mean.

The study sampled nominally healthy donors, though unrecorded immune exposures were likely. The CDR3 is made up of 13 amino acids. From germline, CDR1 is GTSNPN and CDR2 SVGIG (reference sequence). The V gene lost 2 bases and the J gene lost 5 bases, with 13 bases spanning the gap. PCR amplification relied on 60 Vbeta primers (plus 13 Jbeta primers). Sequencing used immunoSEQ multiplex PCR; TCRdb keeps in-frame clones, though not all of them. Here the sample spans more than 85,000 clones, 76% being singletons. What was sequenced was PBMCs. The sequence derives from a middle-aged man in good health and CMV-seropositive. The gene calls are TRBV30 and TRBJ2-7, with D possibly TRBD1 on 5 matching bases. This chain's CDR3 is CAWSSQGVDEQYF. CDR3 nucleotide sequence: TGTGCCTGGAGTTCGCAGGGTGTCGACGAGCAGTACTTC.